The rows below give T cell receptor beta chains drawn from one sample of a study of T cells in Graves' hyperthyroidism and ophthalmopathy. Each CDR3 protein gets one entry after TCRdb re-called the multiplex PCR reads with MiXCR. The sample gives 250,000 to 400,000 distinct CDR3 sequences, approximately 14% of which show up once; around 32% is in the top ten. The sequencing input was blood. These receptors came from a woman between 35 and 50 years old with Graves' ophthalmopathy. CDR3s include the opening cysteine and the closing phenylalanine or tryptophan. D genes are given only for firm matches. For some rows the clone size is stated as once, few or many, or as a class when expanded; others skip it.

CDR3 length	V gene	J gene	D gene	clone size	CDR3 protein	CDR3 DNA
14	TRBV28	TRBJ1-1	.	many	CASSLIKGGTEAFF	TGTGCCAGCAGTTTAATAAAGGGTGGGACTGAAGCTTTCTTT
15	TRBV20-1	TRBJ2-3	TRBD2	many	CSARDSQRELDTQYF	TGCAGTGCTAGAGATTCCCAGCGGGAGCTTGATACGCAGTATTTT
12	TRBV19	TRBJ1-1	.	few	CASRPGHTEAFF	TGTGCCAGTAGGCCTGGGCACACTGAAGCTTTCTTT
16	TRBV10-2	TRBJ2-7	.	many	CASSDGGGAAAYEQYF	TGCGCCAGCAGTGACGGTGGAGGGGCGGCCGCCTACGAGCAGTACTTC
15	TRBV6-2/TRBV6-3	TRBJ2-2	TRBD2	.	CATLAGGTNTGELFF	TGTGCCACCCTAGCGGGAGGGACGAACACCGGGGAGCTGTTTTTT
16	TRBV20-1	TRBJ2-1	TRBD2	.	CSATPASGVSYNEQFF	TGCAGTGCTACTCCCGCTAGCGGAGTCTCCTACAATGAGCAGTTCTTC
14	TRBV12-3/TRBV12-4	TRBJ1-6	TRBD1	many	CASRPGQGISPLHF	TGTGCCAGCAGGCCGGGACAGGGCATATCACCCCTCCACTTT
16	TRBV20-1	TRBJ2-1	.	many	CSASVVPRSNYNEQFF	TGCAGTGCTAGTGTGGTACCGCGATCTAACTACAATGAGCAGTTCTTC
16	TRBV27	TRBJ1-2	.	many	CASSLSGRGASYGYTF	TGTGCCAGCAGTTTATCAGGTCGGGGGGCCAGCTATGGCTACACCTTC
17	TRBV20-1	TRBJ2-3	TRBD2	many	CSARVRAGGRPTDTQYF	TGCAGTGCTAGAGTAAGGGCGGGGGGGCGTCCCACCGATACGCAGTATTTT
14	TRBV6-1	TRBJ2-7	TRBD1	few	CASLLGQPPNEQYF	TGTGCCAGCCTCCTGGGACAGCCACCGAACGAGCAGTACTTC
17	TRBV20-1	TRBJ2-5	TRBD2	.	CSATTPLLAGLQETQYF	TGCAGTGCCACTACCCCCCTACTAGCGGGGCTACAAGAGACCCAGTACTTC
14	TRBV28	TRBJ1-6	.	many	CASSLSGPHKPLHF	TGTGCCAGCAGTTTATCTGGTCCTCACAAGCCCCTCCACTTT
14	TRBV28	TRBJ2-2	.	many	CASSLGQYTGELFF	TGTGCCAGCAGTTTGGGGCAGTACACCGGGGAGCTGTTTTTT
13	TRBV19	TRBJ1-1	.	many	CASSIDTETEAFF	TGTGCCAGTAGTATAGATACAGAAACTGAAGCTTTCTTT
13	TRBV24-1	TRBJ2-3	.	few	CATSHDFTDTQYF	TGTGCCACCAGTCATGACTTCACAGATACGCAGTATTTT
14	TRBV14	TRBJ1-1	.	few	CASSRIHGGSEAFF	TGTGCCAGCAGCCGAATTCACGGGGGCTCTGAAGCTTTCTTT
11	TRBV29-1	TRBJ2-7	TRBD1	many	CSWDRGNEQYF	TGCAGCTGGGACAGGGGTAACGAGCAGTACTTC
18	TRBV6-5	TRBJ2-1	.	many	CASSYDPPRGLGNNEQFF	TGTGCCAGCAGTTATGATCCCCCGAGGGGCTTAGGTAACAATGAGCAGTTCTTC
17	TRBV27	TRBJ2-2	TRBD2	many	CASSPRTSGGATGELFF	TGTGCCAGCAGTCCGCGGACTAGCGGGGGGGCAACCGGGGAGCTGTTTTTT
14	TRBV28	TRBJ2-3	.	many	CASSRIFRTDTQYF	TGTGCCAGCAGTCGAATATTCCGCACAGATACGCAGTATTTT
14	TRBV5-6	TRBJ2-5	TRBD1	many	CASSLPDRVETQYF	TGTGCCAGCAGCCTCCCCGACAGGGTGGAGACCCAGTACTTC
16	TRBV4-1	TRBJ2-3	.	.	CASSRTLGASTDTQYF	TGCGCCAGCAGCCGGACTCTGGGTGCTAGCACAGATACGCAGTATTTT
12	TRBV29-1	TRBJ1-1	TRBD1	many	CSVSFRQGEAFF	TGCAGCGTCAGTTTCCGACAGGGTGAAGCTTTCTTT
17	TRBV19	TRBJ2-6	TRBD2	.	CASTGLADSSGANVLTF	TGTGCCAGTACAGGACTAGCGGATAGCTCTGGGGCCAACGTCCTGACTTTC
15	TRBV19	TRBJ2-3	TRBD1	.	CVSTRTGGFTDTQYF	TGTGTCAGTACCAGGACAGGGGGTTTCACAGATACGCAGTATTTT
15	TRBV5-1	TRBJ1-3	.	few	CASSRTPSSGNTIYF	TGCGCCAGCAGCCGGACACCTTCCTCTGGAAACACCATATATTTT
14	TRBV5-6	TRBJ2-7	.	.	CASKMIQGVGEQYF	TGTGCCAGCAAAATGATACAGGGTGTTGGCGAGCAGTACTTC
13	TRBV20-1	TRBJ2-7	TRBD1	many	CSASTGGKNEQYF	TGCAGTGCTAGTACAGGGGGTAAAAACGAGCAGTACTTC
13	TRBV3-1	TRBJ2-1	.	many	CASSQERGHEQFF	TGTGCCAGCAGCCAAGAGAGGGGACATGAGCAGTTCTTC
14	TRBV3-1	TRBJ1-1	.	many	CASSARAMNTEAFF	TGTGCCAGCAGCGCTCGGGCTATGAACACTGAAGCTTTCTTT
16	TRBV3-1	TRBJ2-5	.	many	CASSQDIQGGGETQYF	TGTGCCAGCAGCCAAGATATCCAGGGGGGTGGAGAGACCCAGTACTTC
13	TRBV12-3/TRBV12-4	TRBJ2-1	.	.	CASSLSSQNEQFF	TGTGCCAGCAGTTTGTCGTCCCAGAATGAGCAGTTCTTC
13	TRBV27	TRBJ2-5	.	few	CASRGRQAETQYF	TGTGCCAGCAGGGGTAGACAGGCAGAGACCCAGTACTTC
16	TRBV7-9	TRBJ2-7	.	many	CASSLAMGRSSYEQYF	TGTGCCAGCAGCTTAGCGATGGGGCGGAGCTCCTACGAGCAGTACTTC